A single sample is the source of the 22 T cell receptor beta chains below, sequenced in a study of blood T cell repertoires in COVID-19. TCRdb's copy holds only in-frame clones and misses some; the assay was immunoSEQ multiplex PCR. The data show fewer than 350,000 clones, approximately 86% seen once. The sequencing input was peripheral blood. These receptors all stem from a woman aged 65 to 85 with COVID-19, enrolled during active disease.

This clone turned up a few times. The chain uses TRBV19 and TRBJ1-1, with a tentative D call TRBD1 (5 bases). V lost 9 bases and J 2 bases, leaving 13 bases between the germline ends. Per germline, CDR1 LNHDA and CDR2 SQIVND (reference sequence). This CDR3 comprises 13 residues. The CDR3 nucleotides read TGTGCCAGCCAAAGACAGATAAACACTGAAGCTTTCTTT. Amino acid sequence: CASQRQINTEAFF.

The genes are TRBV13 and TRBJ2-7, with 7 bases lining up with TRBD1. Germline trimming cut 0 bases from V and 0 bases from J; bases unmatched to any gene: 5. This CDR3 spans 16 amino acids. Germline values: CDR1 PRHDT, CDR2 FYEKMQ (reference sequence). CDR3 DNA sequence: TGTGCCAGCAGCTTAGGCCGAAAGGGGGCCTCCTACGAGCAGTACTTC. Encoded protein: CASSLGRKGASYEQYF.

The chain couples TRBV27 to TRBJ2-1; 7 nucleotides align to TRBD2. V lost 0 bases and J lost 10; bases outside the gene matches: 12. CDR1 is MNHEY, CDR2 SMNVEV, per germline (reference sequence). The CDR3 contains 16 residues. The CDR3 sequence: CASSLSGGSKWREQFF. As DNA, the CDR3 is TGTGCCAGCAGTTTATCGGGGGGGTCCAAGTGGCGCGAGCAGTTCTTC.

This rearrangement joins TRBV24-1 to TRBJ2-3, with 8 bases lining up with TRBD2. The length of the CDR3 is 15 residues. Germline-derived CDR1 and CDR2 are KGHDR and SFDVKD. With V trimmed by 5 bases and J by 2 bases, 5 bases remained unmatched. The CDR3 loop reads CATSASGSFTDTQYF. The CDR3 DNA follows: TGTGCCACCAGTGCTAGCGGGTCTTTCACAGATACGCAGTATTTT.

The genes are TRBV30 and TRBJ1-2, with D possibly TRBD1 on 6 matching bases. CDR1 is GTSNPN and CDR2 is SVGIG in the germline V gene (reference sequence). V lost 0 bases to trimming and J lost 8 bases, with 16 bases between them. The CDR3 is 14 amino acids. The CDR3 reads CAWSVQGGVRGYTF. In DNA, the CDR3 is TGTGCCTGGAGTGTACAGGGAGGGGTTCGCGGCTACACCTTC.

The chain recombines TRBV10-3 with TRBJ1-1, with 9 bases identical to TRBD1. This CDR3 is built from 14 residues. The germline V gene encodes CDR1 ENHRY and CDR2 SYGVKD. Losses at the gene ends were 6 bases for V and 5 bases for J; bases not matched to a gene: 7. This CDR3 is CAISPGTGITEAFF. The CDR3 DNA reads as TGTGCCATCAGCCCCGGGACAGGGATAACTGAAGCTTTCTTT.

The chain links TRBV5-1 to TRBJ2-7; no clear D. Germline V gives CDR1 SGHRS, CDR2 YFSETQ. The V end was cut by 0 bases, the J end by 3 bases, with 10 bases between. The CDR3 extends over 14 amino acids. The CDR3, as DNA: TGCGCCAGCAGCTTGGCGTCGGAGTTCTACGAGCAGTACTTC. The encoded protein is CASSLASEFYEQYF.

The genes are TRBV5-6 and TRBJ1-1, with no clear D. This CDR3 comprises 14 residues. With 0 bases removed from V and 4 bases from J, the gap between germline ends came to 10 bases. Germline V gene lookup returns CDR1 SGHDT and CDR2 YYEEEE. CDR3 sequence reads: CASSLAGRTTEAFF. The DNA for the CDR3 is TGTGCCAGCAGCTTGGCCGGGAGGACCACTGAAGCTTTCTTT.

The CDR3 coding sequence is TGTGCCAGCATCCTAAACACTGAAGCTTTCTTT. The encoded protein is CASILNTEAFF. This chain joins TRBV5-4 and TRBJ1-1; D gene ambiguous. Trimming stripped 6 bases from V and 2 bases from J, with 5 bases between. Germline assignment: CDR1 SGHNT and CDR2 YYREEE (reference sequence). The CDR3 contains 11 residues. Complete variable domain (other parts from reference TRBV5-4 and TRBJ1-1): ETGVTQSPTHLIKTRGQQVTLRCSSQSGHNTVSWYQQALGQGPQFIFQYYREEENGRGNFPPRFSGLQFPNYSSELNVNALELDDSALYLCASILNTEAFFGQGTRLTVV.

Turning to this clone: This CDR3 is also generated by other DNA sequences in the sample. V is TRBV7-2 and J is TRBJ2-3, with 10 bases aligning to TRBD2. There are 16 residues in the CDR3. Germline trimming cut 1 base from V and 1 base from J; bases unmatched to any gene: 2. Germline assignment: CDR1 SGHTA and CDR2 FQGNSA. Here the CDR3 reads CASSLGLAGGTDTQYF. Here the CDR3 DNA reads TGTGCCAGCAGCTTAGGGCTAGCGGGGGGCACAGATACGCAGTATTTT.

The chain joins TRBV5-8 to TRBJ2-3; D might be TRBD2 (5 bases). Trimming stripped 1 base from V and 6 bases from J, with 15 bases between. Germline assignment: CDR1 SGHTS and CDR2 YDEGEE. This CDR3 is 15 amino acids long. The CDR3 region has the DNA TGTGCCAGCAGCTTGAAAGCTGCCCGCGGGGATACGCAGTATTTT. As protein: CASSLKAARGDTQYF.

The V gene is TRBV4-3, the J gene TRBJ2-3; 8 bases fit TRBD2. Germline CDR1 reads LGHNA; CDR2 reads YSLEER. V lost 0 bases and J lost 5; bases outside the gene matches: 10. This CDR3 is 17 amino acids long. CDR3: CASSQDRAGGGGDTQYF. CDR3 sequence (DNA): TGCGCCAGCAGCCAAGATCGGGCGGGGGGCGGCGGAGATACGCAGTATTTT.

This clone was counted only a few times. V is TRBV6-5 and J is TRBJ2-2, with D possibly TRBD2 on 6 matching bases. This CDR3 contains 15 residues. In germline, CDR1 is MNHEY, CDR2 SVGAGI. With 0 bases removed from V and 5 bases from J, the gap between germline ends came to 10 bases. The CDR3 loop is CASSYSRAGTGELFF. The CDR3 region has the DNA TGTGCCAGCAGTTACTCGAGGGCGGGGACCGGGGAGCTGTTTTTT.

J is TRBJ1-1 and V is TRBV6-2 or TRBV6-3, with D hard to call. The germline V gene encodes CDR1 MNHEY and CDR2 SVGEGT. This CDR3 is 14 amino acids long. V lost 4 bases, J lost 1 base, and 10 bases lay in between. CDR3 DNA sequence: TGTGCCAGCAGTTCCCCAGTGAAGAACACTGAAGCTTTCTTT. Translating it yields CASSSPVKNTEAFF.

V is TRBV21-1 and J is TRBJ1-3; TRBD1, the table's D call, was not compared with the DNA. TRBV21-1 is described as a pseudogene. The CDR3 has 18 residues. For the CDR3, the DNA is TGTGCCAGCAGCTCCCGGGACAGGGGCAAGGGATCTGGAAACACCATATATTTT. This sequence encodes CASSSRDRGKGSGNTIYF.

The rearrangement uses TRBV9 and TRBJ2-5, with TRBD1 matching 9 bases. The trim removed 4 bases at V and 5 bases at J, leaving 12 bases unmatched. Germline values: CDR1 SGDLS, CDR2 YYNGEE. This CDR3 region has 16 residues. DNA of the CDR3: TGTGCCAGCAGCCCTCGGGGACAGGGAATACGGGAGACCCAGTACTTC. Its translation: CASSPRGQGIRETQYF.

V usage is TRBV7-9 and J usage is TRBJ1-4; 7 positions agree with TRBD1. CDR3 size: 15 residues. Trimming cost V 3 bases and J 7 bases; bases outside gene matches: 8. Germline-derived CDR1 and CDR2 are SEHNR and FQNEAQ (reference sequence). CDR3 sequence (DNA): TGTGCCAGCAGCTTTTGGGGGACAGAGGGTGAAAAACTGTTTTTT. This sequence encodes CASSFWGTEGEKLFF.

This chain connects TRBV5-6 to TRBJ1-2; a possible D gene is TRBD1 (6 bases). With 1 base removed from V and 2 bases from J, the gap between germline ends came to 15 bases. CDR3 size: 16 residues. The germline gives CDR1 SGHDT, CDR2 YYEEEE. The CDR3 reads CASSLPDRTFNYGYTF. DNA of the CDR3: TGTGCCAGCAGCTTGCCCGACAGGACCTTCAACTATGGCTACACCTTC.

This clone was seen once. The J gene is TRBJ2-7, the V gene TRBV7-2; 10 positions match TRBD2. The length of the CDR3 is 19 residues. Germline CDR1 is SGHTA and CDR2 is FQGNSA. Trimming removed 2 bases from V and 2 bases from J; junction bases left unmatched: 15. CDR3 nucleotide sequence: TGTGCCAGCAGCTTACCACTTTTGCGGGCTAGCGGGGGACCCTACGAGCAGTACTTC. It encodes CASSLPLLRASGGPYEQYF.

CDR3 sequence (DNA): TGCGCCAGCAGCCAGGGGACAGGGGGGGGCCAGCCCCAGCATTTT. Its translation: CASSQGTGGGQPQHF. The chain has TRBV4-3 and TRBJ1-5; 11 positions agree with TRBD1. The CDR3 is 15 amino acids. Trimming cost V 3 bases and J 7 bases; bases outside gene matches: 5. The germline gives CDR1 LGHNA, CDR2 YSLEER.

CDR3 sequence reads: CASSHLQGETEAFF. For the CDR3, the DNA is TGCGCCAGCAGTCATCTCCAGGGGGAAACTGAAGCTTTCTTT. The J gene is TRBJ1-1, the V gene TRBV23-1, with TRBD1 matching over 7 bases. TRBV23-1 is designated an ORF whose function remains uncertain. The junction had 6 bases not matched to a gene; V was cut back by 3 bases and J by 5 bases. The CDR3 runs 14 residues.

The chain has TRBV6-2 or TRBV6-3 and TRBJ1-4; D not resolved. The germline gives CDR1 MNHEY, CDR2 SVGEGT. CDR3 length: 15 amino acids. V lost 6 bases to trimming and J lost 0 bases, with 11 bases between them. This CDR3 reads CASSQGSATNEKLFF. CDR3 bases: TGTGCCAGCAGCCAAGGAAGCGCAACTAATGAAAAACTGTTTTTT.